These 16 T cell receptor beta chains were all obtained from the same sample, sequenced in a study of blood T cell repertoires in COVID-19. TCRdb's table, derived via immunoSEQ multiplex PCR, lists solely in-frame clones and lacks some. The data show a few hundred thousand clones, under 90% seen once. Sequenced sample: PBMCs or T cells enriched from blood (not recorded which). These receptors were collected from a woman aged 45-59 years who had been exposed to COVID-19.

The chain combines TRBV30 with TRBJ1-5; TRBD1 matches at 7 bases. V lost 2 bases and J lost 1; bases outside the gene matches: 2. CDR1 and CDR2 from the germline V gene are GTSNPN and SVGIG (reference sequence). CDR3 length: 14 amino acids. The CDR3 nucleotides read TGTGCCTGGAGTAGGGACAGAAGCAATCAGCCCCAGCATTTT. Its protein product is CAWSRDRSNQPQHF.

The CDR3 DNA reads TGTGCCAGCATGACCGGGACATCAAGACTGAACACTGAAGCTTTCTTT. The encoded protein is CASMTGTSRLNTEAFF. V and J are TRBV5-4 and TRBJ1-1; D is perhaps TRBD1 (6 bases). This CDR3 has 16 residues. With 6 bases removed from V and 0 bases from J, the gap between germline ends came to 18 bases. Germline CDR1 SGHNT, CDR2 YYREEE (reference sequence).

This sequence joins TRBV5-1 and TRBJ2-5; 10 positions agree with TRBD1. The CDR3 totals 15 residues. V lost 3 bases and J lost 5; bases outside the gene matches: 7. Germline V gene sequence: CDR1 SGHRS, CDR2 YFSETQ. In DNA form, the CDR3 reads TGCGCCAGCAGCTCCGGGACAGGGGTATCGGAGACCCAGTACTTC. This codes for CASSSGTGVSETQYF.

This clone was recorded a few times. This chain joins TRBV28 and TRBJ2-2, with a weak D call TRBD1 (6 bases). Germline CDR1 MDHEN, CDR2 SYDVKM. This CDR3 has 16 residues. Trimming pared 2 bases from V and 1 base from J, leaving 11 bases between. CDR3 coding DNA: TGTGCCAGCAGTTTACCGGGCAGGGGGAACACCGGGGAGCTGTTTTTT. Amino acids: CASSLPGRGNTGELFF.

The chain couples TRBV18 to TRBJ1-2, with 9 bases that match TRBD1. The CDR3 length is 14 residues. The trim removed 5 bases at V and 2 bases at J, leaving 3 bases unmatched. Germline CDR1 reads KGHSH; CDR2 reads LQKENI. CDR3 protein: CASSTGTGNYGYTF. In DNA form, the CDR3 reads TGTGCCAGCTCAACCGGGACAGGGAACTATGGCTACACCTTC.

The V and J genes are TRBV6-2 or TRBV6-3 and TRBJ1-4; 9 positions agree with TRBD1. The V and J ends lost 6 bases and 7 bases, in that order; junction bases with no gene match: 9. The germline gives CDR1 MNHEY, CDR2 SVGEGT. This CDR3 comprises 15 residues. In nucleotides, the CDR3 is TGTGCCAGCAGCGAACGGACAGGGGCGCGTGAAAAACTGTTTTTT. Translated, it gives CASSERTGAREKLFF.

The chain links TRBV3-1 (or the pseudogene TRBV3-2) to TRBJ1-1, with D hard to call. V lost 1 base and J lost 7, with 4 bases in between. CDR3 size: 11 residues. CDR1 is LGHDT and CDR2 is YNNKEL in the germline V gene (reference sequence). CDR3 sequence reads: CASSQAGEAFF. CDR3 nucleotides: TGTGCCAGCAGCCAAGCGGGTGAAGCTTTCTTT.

The rearrangement uses TRBV19 and TRBJ1-2; TRBD1 agrees at 10 bases. This CDR3 is 15 amino acids long. Germline CDR1 reads LNHDA; CDR2 reads SQIVND (reference sequence). Trimming cost V 7 bases and J 7 bases; bases outside gene matches: 12. The CDR3 sequence: CASTPDRGTGSGYTF. CDR3 bases: TGTGCCAGTACCCCGGACAGGGGGACGGGTAGTGGCTACACCTTC.

The chain carries TRBV5-6 and TRBJ1-6, with 11 bases identical to TRBD1. CDR3 length: 16 amino acids. Germline lookup yields CDR1 SGHDT and CDR2 YYEEEE. J lost 6 bases, V lost 2 bases, and 4 bases had no gene match. The CDR3 region has the DNA TGTGCCAGCAGCTTTGGGACAGGGGGATCTAATTCACCCCTCCACTTT. Amino acid sequence: CASSFGTGGSNSPLHF.

The chain couples TRBV30 to TRBJ2-1; possible D gene TRBD2, 6 bases. This CDR3 region has 15 residues. Germline-derived CDR1 and CDR2 are GTSNPN and SVGIG (reference sequence). Trimming shortened V by 0 bases and J by 5 bases, and 14 bases separated the two germline ends. The CDR3 here is CAWSVTPRGNNEQFF. Here the CDR3 DNA reads TGTGCCTGGAGTGTAACTCCCCGGGGGAACAATGAGCAGTTCTTC.

The chain carries TRBV7-6 and TRBJ2-2, with D unresolved. Germline-derived CDR1 and CDR2 are SGHVS and FNYEAQ. CDR3 length: 14 amino acids. Trimming cost V 5 bases and J 2 bases, with 9 bases left between them. The CDR3 region is CASSPDLNTGELFF. The CDR3 nucleotides are TGTGCCAGCAGCCCAGACTTAAACACCGGGGAGCTGTTTTTT.

This clone was recorded only once. V is TRBV4-2 and J is TRBJ1-5, with 9 positions matching TRBD1. The CDR3 is made up of 16 amino acids. CDR1 is LGHNA, CDR2 YNFKEQ, per germline. V gave up 0 bases and J gave up 4 bases; unmatched junction bases: 4. CDR3 region: CASSQDPGQGNQPQHF. CDR3 nucleotides: TGTGCCAGCAGCCAAGACCCGGGACAGGGTAATCAGCCCCAGCATTTT.

This clone appeared a single time. The chain uses TRBV18 and TRBJ2-2; the match to TRBD2 covers 8 bases. With V trimmed by 1 base and J by 4 bases, 5 bases remained unmatched. Germline assignment: CDR1 KGHSH and CDR2 LQKENI. CDR3 size: 16 residues. This chain's CDR3 is CASSPQSGGGTGELFF. CDR3 nucleotides: TGTGCCAGCTCACCACAGAGCGGGGGAGGCACCGGGGAGCTGTTTTTT.

The chain combines TRBV5-5 with TRBJ1-4, with D perhaps matching TRBD1 (6 bases). In germline, CDR1 is SGHKS, CDR2 YYEKEE (reference sequence). V dropped 0 bases and J dropped 0 bases, with 12 bases sitting between them. The CDR3 loop spans 17 amino acids. For the CDR3, the DNA is TGTGCCAGCAGCTTGGAGGACAGAGTGGCAACTAATGAAAAACTGTTTTTT. It specifies CASSLEDRVATNEKLFF.

This chain's CDR3 is CASSEGLGFDTGELFF. The CDR3 coding sequence is TGTGCCAGCAGTGAAGGGTTGGGCTTCGACACCGGGGAGCTGTTTTTT. The chain links TRBV25-1 to TRBJ2-2; D ambiguous. From germline, CDR1 is MGHDK and CDR2 SYGVNS. The CDR3 spans 16 residues. V lost 2 bases to trimming and J lost 3 bases, with 13 bases between them.

CDR3 nucleotide sequence: TGTGCCAGCAGCTTAGTTGCTAGCTATGAGCAGTTCTTC. Translation: CASSLVASYEQFF. The V and J genes are TRBV11-2 and TRBJ2-1; the D gene is possibly TRBD2 (5 bases). Per the germline V gene, CDR1 is SGHAT and CDR2 is FQNNGV. The ends were cut back, 1 base at V and 8 bases at J, with 9 bases in the middle. There are 13 residues in the CDR3.